A selection of T cell receptor beta chains follows, all from one sample in a study of shared clonotypes between healthy human individuals. Measured with immunoSEQ multiplex PCR; TCRdb has only the in-frame clones, and not every one. The repertoire holds about 2 million clones, with 95% as singletons. Sequenced: naive CD4+ T cells sorted from blood. The receptor set was obtained from a young man in good health. Each CDR3 is given with its conserved first and last residue. D genes are given only for firm matches. Rows may omit the clone size; those that give it use once, few, many or a size class.

clone size	V gene	J gene	D gene	CDR3 protein	CDR3 DNA
NA	TRBV30	TRBJ2-1	NA	CAWSSGGYNEQFF	TGTGCCTGGAGTTCCGGCGGCTACAATGAGCAGTTCTTC
NA	TRBV11-3	TRBJ2-1	TRBD1	CASSLGQGVEQFF	TGTGCCAGCAGCTTAGGACAGGGAGTCGAGCAGTTCTTC
NA	TRBV25-1	TRBJ1-5	TRBD1	CASSESGTGGRNQPQHF	TGTGCCAGCAGTGAATCAGGTACAGGGGGGCGAAATCAGCCCCAGCATTTT
NA	TRBV5-1	TRBJ1-3	NA	CASSLAGELGNTIYF	TGCGCCAGCAGCTTGGCTGGGGAACTGGGAAACACCATATATTTT
NA	TRBV18	TRBJ1-1	NA	CASSPMSQGEAFF	TGTGCCAGCTCACCAATGAGTCAAGGAGAAGCTTTCTTT
NA	TRBV10-3	TRBJ2-2	TRBD1	CAISKDRDGTGELFF	TGTGCCATCAGTAAGGACAGGGATGGCACCGGGGAGCTGTTTTTT
NA	TRBV7-2	TRBJ2-7	NA	CASRPGPLLYEQYF	TGTGCCAGCAGACCGGGACCGCTTCTCTACGAGCAGTACTTC
NA	TRBV4-3	TRBJ2-3	NA	CASSSYMSDTQYF	TGCGCCAGCAGCTCCTACATGTCCGATACGCAGTATTTT
NA	TRBV21-1	TRBJ2-7	NA	CASSKGSGNF	TGTGCCAGCAGCAAAGGAAGCGGGAACTTC
NA	TRBV5-4	TRBJ2-5	NA	CASSPAGMRQGETQYF	TGTGCCAGCAGCCCCGCAGGGATGAGGCAGGGAGAGACCCAGTACTTC
NA	TRBV6-5	TRBJ2-7	NA	CASSYGFGFSYEQYF	TGTGCCAGCAGTTACGGGTTCGGCTTTTCCTACGAGCAGTACTTC
NA	TRBV28	TRBJ1-2	NA	CASSFPLGMSYGYTF	TGTGCCAGCAGTTTCCCCCTCGGTATGAGCTATGGCTACACCTTC
once	TRBV9	TRBJ2-4	NA	CASSVEGGNIQYF	TGTGCCAGCAGCGTAGAGGGAGGAAACATTCAGTACTTC
NA	TRBV30	TRBJ1-6	NA	CAWSQTARSSYNSPLHF	TGTGCCTGGAGTCAAACAGCGCGGAGCTCCTATAATTCACCCCTCCACTTT
NA	TRBV4-1	TRBJ2-1	NA	CASSLSGASQYNEQFF	TGCGCCAGCAGCCTATCCGGGGCTAGCCAATACAATGAGCAGTTCTTC
NA	TRBV19	TRBJ2-5	TRBD2	CASSITSGQETQYF	TGTGCCAGTAGTATTACTAGCGGCCAAGAGACCCAGTACTTC
NA	TRBV6-1	TRBJ1-5	NA	CASSGLGGPGNQPQHF	TGTGCCAGCAGTGGCCTGGGGGGGCCAGGGAATCAGCCCCAGCATTTT
NA	TRBV5-1	TRBJ2-1	NA	CASSLDMISYNEQFF	TGCGCCAGCAGCTTGGACATGATCTCCTACAATGAGCAGTTCTTC
NA	TRBV7-9	TRBJ2-5	NA	CASSSSGRTAIWETQYF	TGTGCCAGCAGCTCCTCCGGCAGGACGGCAATATGGGAGACCCAGTACTTC
once	TRBV19	TRBJ1-5	TRBD1	CASSSGQGNQPQHF	TGTGCCAGTAGTAGCGGACAGGGCAATCAGCCCCAGCATTTT
NA	TRBV15	TRBJ1-1	NA	CATSRGGAQTEAFF	TGTGCCACCAGCCGAGGGGGGGCTCAGACTGAAGCTTTCTTT
NA	TRBV6-1	TRBJ2-7	NA	CASSEFGHSYEQYF	TGTGCCAGCAGTGAGTTCGGACACTCCTACGAGCAGTACTTC
NA	TRBV9	TRBJ1-2	NA	CASSEEHLGSYGYTF	TGTGCCAGCAGCGAAGAACACCTGGGATCCTATGGCTACACCTTC
NA	TRBV5-1	TRBJ2-2	NA	CASSLRGQTNTGELFF	TGCGCCAGCAGCTTGAGAGGTCAGACCAACACCGGGGAGCTGTTTTTT
once	TRBV28	TRBJ2-3	TRBD1	CASSARQGADTQYF	TGTGCCAGCAGTGCCAGACAGGGGGCAGATACGCAGTATTTT
NA	TRBV7-9	TRBJ2-6	TRBD1	CASAPGDRGYSGANVLTF	TGTGCCAGCGCGCCGGGGGACAGGGGATACTCTGGGGCCAACGTCCTGACTTTC
NA	TRBV5-1	TRBJ2-5	NA	CASSSGDQETQYF	TGCGCCAGCAGCTCCGGGGACCAAGAGACCCAGTACTTC
NA	TRBV18	TRBJ1-4	NA	CASAWGGGNEKLFF	TGTGCCAGCGCCTGGGGCGGCGGCAATGAAAAACTGTTTTTT
NA	TRBV5-1	TRBJ2-3	NA	CASSLDRETDTQYF	TGCGCCAGCAGCTTGGACAGGGAGACAGATACGCAGTATTTT
NA	TRBV30	TRBJ2-3	TRBD1	CAWSGLLTGQGSTDTQYF	TGTGCCTGGAGTGGCCTACTTACGGGACAGGGGAGCACAGATACGCAGTATTTT
NA	TRBV30	TRBJ1-4	NA	CAWTDGLNEKLFF	TGTGCCTGGACGGACGGACTTAATGAAAAACTGTTTTTT
NA	TRBV5-1	TRBJ2-5	TRBD1	CASSLFGQGHQETQYF	TGCGCCAGCAGCTTGTTTGGACAGGGCCATCAAGAGACCCAGTACTTC
NA	TRBV2	TRBJ2-1	NA	CASSELRLAYNEQFF	TGTGCCAGCAGTGAACTAAGACTGGCCTACAATGAGCAGTTCTTC
once	TRBV6-5	TRBJ2-7	TRBD2	CASSARLGEGYEQYF	TGTGCCAGCAGTGCGAGACTAGGGGAGGGCTACGAGCAGTACTTC
NA	TRBV28	TRBJ2-2	NA	CASSVWGRTVNTGELFF	TGTGCCAGCAGTGTCTGGGGTAGGACGGTCAACACCGGGGAGCTGTTTTTT
NA	TRBV5-1	TRBJ2-4	NA	CASSPGPAMAKNIQYF	TGCGCCAGCAGCCCTGGACCGGCGATGGCCAAAAACATTCAGTACTTC
NA	TRBV30	TRBJ1-2	NA	CAWSVSVYGYTF	TGTGCCTGGAGTGTGTCAGTCTATGGCTACACCTTC
NA	TRBV4-2	TRBJ1-1	NA	CASSRGVRTENTEAFF	TGTGCCAGCAGCCGAGGGGTCCGAACAGAGAACACTGAAGCTTTCTTT
once	TRBV27	TRBJ2-2	NA	CASSSLGTQPGELFF	TGTGCCAGCAGTTCCCTCGGAACTCAGCCCGGGGAGCTGTTTTTT
NA	TRBV30	TRBJ2-7	TRBD2	CAQIMGGASGIYEQYF	TGTGCCCAAATAATGGGCGGAGCTAGCGGGATATACGAGCAGTACTTC
NA	TRBV7-9	TRBJ1-3	TRBD1	CASSLGTGKSSGNTIYF	TGTGCCAGCAGCTTGGGGACAGGGAAGAGCTCTGGAAACACCATATATTTT
NA	TRBV5-1	TRBJ2-7	TRBD2	CASTAQISGRPYEQYF	TGCGCCAGCACCGCCCAAATTAGCGGGCGGCCCTACGAGCAGTACTTC
NA	TRBV18	TRBJ2-2	NA	CASSPGVAGELFF	TGTGCCAGCTCCCCCGGGGTCGCCGGGGAGCTGTTTTTT
NA	TRBV18	TRBJ1-6	NA	CASSQSANSPLHF	TGTGCCAGCTCACAGTCCGCAAATTCACCCCTCCACTTT
NA	TRBV11-2	TRBJ2-2	NA	CASSLGGLNTGELFF	TGTGCCAGCAGCTTAGGGGGACTGAACACCGGGGAGCTGTTTTTT
NA	TRBV6-6	TRBJ1-3	TRBD1	CASSYTDRGAGNTIYF	TGTGCCAGCAGTTACACCGACAGGGGGGCTGGAAACACCATATATTTT
NA	TRBV10-2	TRBJ2-3	NA	CASRGQGLGTQYF	TGCGCCAGCCGGGGCCAGGGGTTGGGTACGCAGTATTTT
NA	TRBV18	TRBJ2-7	TRBD1	CASSRSGQGAYEQYF	TGTGCCAGCTCACGCTCGGGACAGGGGGCTTACGAGCAGTACTTC
NA	TRBV18	TRBJ1-1	NA	CASSPRDREAFF	TGTGCCAGCTCACCGAGGGACCGTGAAGCTTTCTTT
NA	TRBV5-1	TRBJ2-1	NA	CASSLVGGSYNEQFF	TGCGCCAGCAGCTTGGTTGGTGGCTCCTACAATGAGCAGTTCTTC
NA	TRBV5-1	TRBJ2-3	TRBD2	CASSDSGGARDTQYF	TGCGCCAGCTCTGACAGCGGGGGGGCAAGGGATACGCAGTATTTT
NA	TRBV29-1	TRBJ2-5	TRBD2	CSVGGGETQYF	TGCAGCGTTGGGGGGGGAGAGACCCAGTACTTC
NA	TRBV30	TRBJ1-2	NA	CAWSGTVYGYTF	TGTGCCTGGAGTGGGACAGTCTATGGCTACACCTTC
NA	TRBV29-1	TRBJ1-1	NA	CSVDVTGRGAFF	TGCAGCGTTGATGTCACAGGGAGAGGAGCTTTCTTT
NA	TRBV10-3	TRBJ2-2	TRBD1	CAISDRGRNTGELFF	TGTGCCATCAGTGATAGGGGGCGGAACACCGGGGAGCTGTTTTTT
NA	TRBV19	TRBJ1-4	NA	CASSITDEKLFF	TGTGCCAGTAGTATCACAGATGAAAAACTGTTTTTT
NA	TRBV6-1	TRBJ1-5	NA	CASRTDSNQPQHF	TGTGCCAGCAGGACAGATAGCAATCAGCCCCAGCATTTT
NA	TRBV7-9	TRBJ2-1	NA	CASSFISSANSYNEQFF	TGTGCCAGCAGCTTTATTTCTTCAGCCAACTCCTACAATGAGCAGTTCTTC
NA	TRBV10-3	TRBJ2-4	NA	CAPQETQRLAKNIQYF	TGTGCTCCACAGGAAACTCAAAGACTAGCCAAAAACATTCAGTACTTC
NA	TRBV2	TRBJ1-5	NA	CASSGLAGDLNQPQHF	TGTGCCAGCAGTGGCTTAGCAGGGGATCTGAATCAGCCCCAGCATTTT